The entry that follows covers one T cell receptor (beta chain) sequence. This entry is derived from a study of PD-L1 blockade in urothelial cancer. Study in general: Patients went on atezolizumab around 2014, receiving 1,200 mg intravenously every 3 weeks. Male sex and bladder-origin urothelial cancer were recorded for about 90% of the roughly 30 patients.

The germline gives CDR1 WSHSY, CDR2 SAAADI. This CDR3 contains 14 residues. Deletions cut 3 bases from V and 1 base from J, with 9 bases between. Sequencing was performed with immunoSEQ multiplex PCR; in TCRdb, only in-frame clones are kept and a portion is missing. The sample includes tens of thousands of clones, about 87% of them seen just once. Sequences were derived from PBMCs, sampled around atezolizumab (anti-PD-L1) treatment. The chain uses TRBV10-2 and TRBJ2-5, with a tentative D call TRBD1 (6 bases). This TCR was sampled from a man aged 50 to 60 with urothelial cancer. CDR3: CASSDQGPQETQYF. The CDR3 nucleotides read TGCGCCAGCAGTGATCAGGGGCCCCAAGAGACCCAGTACTTC.